This TCR beta chain stems from a study of T cell clonotyping in hematopoietic cell transplantation. CDR3 length: 14 residues. Deletions cut 1 base from V and 0 bases from J, with 7 bases between. The germline V gene has CDR1 SGHVS and CDR2 FQNEAQ. This table comes from immunoSEQ multiplex PCR, and its TCRdb copy is limited to in-frame clones, with some not included. Of approximately 30,000 clones listed, around 95% are singletons. The source is a man over 45 in good health. Some clones in this sample may be carry-over from other donors' samples. What was sequenced was peripheral blood mononuclear cells. The chain couples TRBV7-8 to TRBJ2-7; D gene uncertain. DNA for the CDR3: TGTGCCAGCAGCTTAGGCACCAGCTCCTACGAGCAGTACTTC. Translation: CASSLGTSSYEQYF.